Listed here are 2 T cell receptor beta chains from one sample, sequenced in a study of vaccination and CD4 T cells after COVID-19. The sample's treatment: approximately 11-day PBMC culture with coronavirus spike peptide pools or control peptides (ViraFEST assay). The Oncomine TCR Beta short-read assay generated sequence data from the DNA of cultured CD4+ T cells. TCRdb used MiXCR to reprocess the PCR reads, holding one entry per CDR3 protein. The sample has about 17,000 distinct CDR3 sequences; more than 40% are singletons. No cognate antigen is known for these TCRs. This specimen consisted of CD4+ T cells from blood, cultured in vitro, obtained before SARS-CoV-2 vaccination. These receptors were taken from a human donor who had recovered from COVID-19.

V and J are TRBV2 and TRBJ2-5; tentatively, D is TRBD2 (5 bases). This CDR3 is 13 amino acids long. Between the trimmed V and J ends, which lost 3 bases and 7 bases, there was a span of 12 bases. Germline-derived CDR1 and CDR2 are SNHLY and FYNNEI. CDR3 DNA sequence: TGTGCCAGCAGTGATCTCCCAGGAGGGACCCAGTACTTC. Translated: CASSDLPGGTQYF.

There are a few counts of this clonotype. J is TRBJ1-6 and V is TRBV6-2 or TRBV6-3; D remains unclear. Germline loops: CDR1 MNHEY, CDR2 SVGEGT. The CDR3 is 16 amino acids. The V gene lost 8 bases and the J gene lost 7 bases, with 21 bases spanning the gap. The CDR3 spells CASAHGSATGNSPLHF. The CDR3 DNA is TGTGCCAGCGCCCATGGCTCGGCAACCGGGAATTCACCCCTCCACTTT.